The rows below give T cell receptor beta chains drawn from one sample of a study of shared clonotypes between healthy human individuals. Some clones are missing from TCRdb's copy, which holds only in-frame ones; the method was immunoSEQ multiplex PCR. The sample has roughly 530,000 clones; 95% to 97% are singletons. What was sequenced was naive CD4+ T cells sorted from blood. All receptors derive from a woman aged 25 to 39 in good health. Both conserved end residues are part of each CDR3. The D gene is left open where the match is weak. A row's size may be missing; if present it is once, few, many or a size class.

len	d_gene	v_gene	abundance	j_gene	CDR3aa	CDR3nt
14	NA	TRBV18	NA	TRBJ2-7	CASSLTDQGTEQYF	TGTGCCAGCTCACTTACGGACCAGGGGACCGAGCAGTACTTC
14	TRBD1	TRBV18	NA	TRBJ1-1	CASSAGTGGPAAFF	TGTGCCAGCTCAGCCGGGACAGGGGGTCCGGCAGCTTTCTTT
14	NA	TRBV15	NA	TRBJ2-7	CATSSRGYVYEQYF	TGTGCCACCAGCAGCAGGGGTTATGTGTACGAGCAGTACTTC
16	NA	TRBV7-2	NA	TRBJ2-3	CASTYRQGRSTDTQYF	TGTGCCAGCACCTATCGGCAGGGACGCAGCACAGATACGCAGTATTTT
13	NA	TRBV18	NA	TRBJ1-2	CASSNQEAHGYTF	TGTGCCAGCTCCAACCAGGAGGCCCATGGCTACACCTTC
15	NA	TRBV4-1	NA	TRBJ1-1	CASSQVYGGRHQAFF	TGCGCCAGCAGCCAAGTCTACGGGGGGCGTCACCAAGCTTTCTTT
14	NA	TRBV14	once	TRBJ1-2	CASSQVGDNYGYTF	TGTGCCAGCAGCCAAGTGGGGGATAACTATGGCTACACCTTC
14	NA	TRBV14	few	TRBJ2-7	CASSLSGLSYEQYF	TGTGCCAGCAGCCTTAGCGGCTTATCCTACGAGCAGTACTTC
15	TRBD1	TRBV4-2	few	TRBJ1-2	CASSPPGQGANGYTF	TGTGCCAGCAGCCCCCCGGGACAGGGGGCGAATGGCTACACCTTC
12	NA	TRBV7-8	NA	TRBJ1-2	CASSLGHLGYTF	TGTGCCAGCAGCTTAGGCCATCTCGGCTACACCTTC
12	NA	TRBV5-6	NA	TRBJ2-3	CASSISTDTQYF	TGTGCCAGCAGCATTAGCACAGATACGCAGTATTTT
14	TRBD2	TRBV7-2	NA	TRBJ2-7	CASSPTSGRYEQYF	TGTGCCAGCAGCCCGACTAGCGGGAGGTACGAGCAGTACTTC
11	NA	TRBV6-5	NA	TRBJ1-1	CASSRGTEAFF	TGTGCCAGCAGTAGGGGGACAGAAGCTTTCTTT
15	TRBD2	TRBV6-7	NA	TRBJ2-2	CASSIPGLANRELFF	TGTGCCAGCAGTATTCCGGGACTAGCGAACCGGGAGCTGTTTTTT
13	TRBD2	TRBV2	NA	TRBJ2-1	CASLRERNNEQFF	TGTGCCAGCCTGCGGGAGCGGAACAATGAGCAGTTCTTC
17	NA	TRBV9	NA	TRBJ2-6	CASSVSTRSLGANVLTF	TGTGCCAGCAGCGTTAGCACGCGGTCGCTTGGGGCCAACGTCCTGACTTTC